This TCR beta chain was observed in a study of shared clonotypes between healthy human individuals. Turning to the study itself: Ranging from 18 to 49 in age, donors were a couple of women and a few men.

Genomic DNA of each subset was evenly split across several immunoSEQ plates. This table comes from immunoSEQ multiplex PCR, and its TCRdb copy is limited to in-frame clones, with some not included. The table records around 2.1 million clones, under 97% of them present only once. CDR1 is MRHNA and CDR2 is SNTAGT in the germline V gene. Trimming removed 0 bases from V and 7 bases from J, with 18 bases in between. CDR3 length equals 16 residues. CD45RA+ naive and CD45RA-negative memory subsets were separated from CD4+ cells. The chain carries TRBV6-4 and TRBJ1-2; D might be TRBD1 (6 bases). The receptor was isolated from a man aged 18 to 29 in good health. The sample taken for sequencing was naive CD4+ T cells sorted from blood. The subset: CD45RA+ positively selected. CDR3 in amino acids: CASSDSTAQGRGGYTF. The DNA for the CDR3 is TGTGCCAGCAGTGACTCGACGGCACAGGGCCGGGGTGGCTACACCTTC.